These 20 T cell receptor beta chains were all obtained from the same sample, sequenced in a study of blood T cell repertoires in COVID-19. The protocol was immunoSEQ multiplex PCR, while the TCRdb copy is restricted to in-frame clones and leaves out a portion. The sample carries 260,000 or so clones, 87% recorded once. Source material: PBMCs or T cells enriched from blood (not recorded which). The receptors come from a woman aged 25-40 years with acute COVID-19.

CDR3 protein: CASSHKAGPSYEQYF. CDR3 DNA sequence: TGTGCCAGCAGCCATAAGGCGGGGCCCTCCTACGAGCAGTACTTC. The rearrangement links TRBV3-1 (or the pseudogene TRBV3-2) to TRBJ2-7, with a tentative D call TRBD2 (6 bases). Germline assignment: CDR1 LGHDT and CDR2 YNNKEL (reference sequence). Trimming stripped 3 bases from V and 0 bases from J, with 12 bases between. This CDR3 region has 15 residues.

The V gene is TRBV9, the J gene TRBJ2-5, with 11 bases lining up with TRBD2. After removal of 1 base from V and 13 bases from J, the junction contained 9 bases not matched to a gene. This CDR3 is 14 amino acids long. From germline, CDR1 is SGDLS and CDR2 YYNGEE. Here the CDR3 reads CASSVSLAGERVYF. The CDR3 DNA is TGTGCCAGCAGCGTATCACTAGCGGGGGAGAGGGTGTACTTC.

The gene calls are TRBV4-3 and TRBJ1-1; 9 nucleotides align to TRBD1. This CDR3 is 16 amino acids long. The germline V gene encodes CDR1 LGHNA and CDR2 YSLEER. The junction had 7 bases not matched to a gene; V was cut back by 0 bases and J by 5 bases. The CDR3, as DNA: TGCGCCAGCAGCCAAGATCGGACAGGGGTTGATACTGAAGCTTTCTTT. This sequence encodes CASSQDRTGVDTEAFF.

A few counts support this clone. J is TRBJ1-1 and V is TRBV19, with D possibly matching TRBD1 (5 bases). The CDR3 has 13 residues. CDR1 is LNHDA, CDR2 SQIVND, per germline (reference sequence). Trimming cost V 4 bases and J 6 bases, with 12 bases left between them. As DNA, the CDR3 is TGTGCCAGTAGTAAGAACAGGAGGGCTGAAGCTTTCTTT. Amino acids: CASSKNRRAEAFF.

The chain carries TRBV11-2 and TRBJ2-3; D gene unclear. Trimming took off 10 bases at V and 4 bases at J, with 15 bases between the two ends. The CDR3 has 13 amino acids. Per germline, CDR1 SGHAT and CDR2 FQNNGV. Here the CDR3 reads CATLPSGADTQYF. CDR3 nucleotide sequence: TGTGCCACCCTCCCGAGTGGAGCAGATACGCAGTATTTT. Drawing the rest from reference TRBV11-2 and TRBJ2-3, the complete variable domain is EAGVAQSPRYKIIEKRQSVAFWCNPISGHATLYWYQQILGQGPKLLIQFQNNGVVDDSQLPKDRFSAERLKGVDSTLKIQPAKLEDSAVYLCATLPSGADTQYFGPGTRLTVL.

The V and J genes are TRBV5-1 and TRBJ1-6, with 8 bases matching TRBD1. V shed 6 bases, J shed 14 bases, and the junction held 16 bases outside the gene matches. Germline V gene lookup returns CDR1 SGHRS and CDR2 YFSETQ. The CDR3 covers 15 residues. This CDR3 reads CASNPGQGDSGTLHF. CDR3 sequence (DNA): TGCGCCAGCAACCCTGGACAGGGCGATTCGGGAACCCTCCACTTT.

This clone was picked up a small number of times. The V and J genes are TRBV12-3 or TRBV12-4 and TRBJ1-2, with 8 bases matching TRBD1. The V and J ends lost 6 bases and 3 bases, in that order; junction bases with no gene match: 3. The CDR3 loop spans 13 amino acids. The CDR3 sequence: CASSRQGYYGYTF. In nucleotides, the CDR3 is TGTGCCAGCAGCAGACAGGGGTACTATGGCTACACCTTC.

The chain has TRBV4-1 and TRBJ1-3, with 7 bases aligning to TRBD1. V was clipped by 0 bases and J by 5 bases; unmatched bases: 7. CDR1 and CDR2 (germline): MGHRA, YSYEKL. The CDR3 has 16 residues. CDR3 amino acids: CASSQEPPGQRNTIYF. The CDR3, as DNA: TGCGCCAGCAGCCAAGAACCCCCGGGACAGAGAAACACCATATATTTT.

V is TRBV11-2 and J is TRBJ2-7; 8 bases line up with TRBD1. Germline values: CDR1 SGHAT, CDR2 FQNNGV. The CDR3 is 16 residues long. With V trimmed by 3 bases and J by 2 bases, 9 bases remained unmatched. The CDR3 DNA reads TGTGCCAGCAGCTTTACCCTGGGACAGGAGCCCTACGAGCAGTACTTC. This codes for CASSFTLGQEPYEQYF.

The chain recombines TRBV2 with TRBJ2-7, with 8 bases that match TRBD2. With 10 bases clipped from V and 3 bases from J, the junction kept 14 bases outside the gene matches. The CDR3 length is 15 residues. The germline CDR1 and CDR2 sequences are SNHLY and FYNNEI. The DNA of the CDR3 is TGTGCCACAACCTTCGGGAGGGGGGGAGTCTACGAGCAGTACTTC. Its translation: CATTFGRGGVYEQYF.

This clone was picked up a small number of times. The chain employs TRBV4-2 and TRBJ1-4; TRBD1 agrees at 7 bases. After removal of 1 base from V and 8 bases from J, the junction contained 10 bases not matched to a gene. CDR3 length equals 16 residues. Germline-derived CDR1 and CDR2 are LGHNA and YNFKEQ. The CDR3 DNA reads TGTGCCAGCAGCCAAGCCCCTGGGACAGAAGTAGAAAAACTGTTTTTT. This gives the protein CASSQAPGTEVEKLFF.

The chain links TRBV5-4 to TRBJ2-1, with 7 nucleotides matching TRBD2. This CDR3 contains 14 residues. V was pared by 5 bases and J by 4 bases, with 6 bases of the junction left unmatched. Germline CDR1 SGHNT, CDR2 YYREEE (reference sequence). In DNA form, the CDR3 reads TGTGCCAGCAGGGAGCGGGGTGTATACAATGAGCAGTTCTTC. Translating gives CASRERGVYNEQFF.

V gene TRBV12-3 or TRBV12-4 combines with J gene TRBJ1-3; possibly TRBD1 for D (6 bases). CDR3 length: 13 residues. Trimming removed 7 bases from V and 4 bases from J, with 11 bases in between. In DNA, the CDR3 is TGTGCCAGCACGCAGGGGAGAGGAAACACCATATATTTT. Translated, it gives CASTQGRGNTIYF.

This clone was recorded many times. V gene TRBV19 combines with J gene TRBJ2-7; TRBD1 agrees at 7 bases. The CDR3 has 14 amino acids. Trimming took 3 bases from V and 2 from J; bases not matched to a gene: 4. Germline V gene data show CDR1 as LNHDA and CDR2 as SQIVND (reference sequence). The CDR3 DNA is TGTGCCAGTAGTATCTCAGGGGGTCCCTACGAGCAGTACTTC. Protein: CASSISGGPYEQYF.

The chain carries TRBV7-2 and TRBJ2-3; 7 positions agree with TRBD1. The trim removed 5 bases at V and 1 base at J, leaving 9 bases unmatched. The CDR3 contains 16 residues. Germline V gene lookup returns CDR1 SGHTA and CDR2 FQGNSA. CDR3 in DNA: TGTGCCAGCAGCCCCAGGGGGAGCGAAGGCACAGATACGCAGTATTTT. Residues: CASSPRGSEGTDTQYF.

V usage is TRBV6-1 and J usage is TRBJ1-5; 9 bases map to TRBD1. V trimming: 2 bases; J trimming: 7 bases; junction bases outside the gene matches: 9. Germline V gene sequence: CDR1 MNHNS, CDR2 SASEGT. The CDR3 consists of 16 residues. The CDR3 DNA follows: TGTGCCAGCAGTGAAACCTTGTGGACAGGGGTCCAGCCCCAGCATTTT. As protein: CASSETLWTGVQPQHF.

The J gene is TRBJ1-2, the V gene TRBV6-5, with D tentatively TRBD1 (6 bases). In germline, CDR1 is MNHEY, CDR2 SVGAGI. V was clipped by 5 bases and J by 7 bases, with 17 bases between them. The CDR3 contains 14 residues. The CDR3 sequence: CASSRIPGESGYTF. The DNA of the CDR3 is TGTGCCAGCAGTAGAATTCCAGGGGAGTCTGGCTACACCTTC.

The V call is TRBV29-1, the J call TRBJ2-3; 9 bases agree with TRBD2. Germline lookup yields CDR1 SQVTM and CDR2 ANQGSEA. V lost 5 bases and J lost 4; bases outside the gene matches: 7. The CDR3 covers 14 residues. The DNA of the CDR3 is TGCAGCGTTAAGGGACTAGCCGGTTCAGATACGCAGTATTTT. Its protein is CSVKGLAGSDTQYF.

This clone appeared once. The chain uses TRBV4-3 and TRBJ2-7; 9 bases agree with TRBD2. This CDR3 spans 16 amino acids. In germline, CDR1 is LGHNA, CDR2 YSLEER. Trimming cost V 3 bases and J 1 base; bases outside gene matches: 7. This chain's CDR3 is CASSQGLAGPSYEQYF. The CDR3 DNA reads as TGCGCCAGCAGCCAGGGGCTAGCGGGGCCATCCTACGAGCAGTACTTC.

This chain connects TRBV5-4 to TRBJ2-5; 14 nucleotides line up with TRBD2. The germline V gene has CDR1 SGHNT and CDR2 YYREEE (reference sequence). V gave up 4 bases and J gave up 5 bases; unmatched junction bases: 4. The CDR3 loop spans 15 amino acids. Here the CDR3 reads CASSTGLAGAETQYF. The CDR3 DNA reads as TGTGCCAGCAGCACGGGACTAGCGGGGGCCGAGACCCAGTACTTC.